This T cell receptor (beta chain) was recovered during a study of blood T cell repertoires in COVID-19. Original processing notes: From reference gene primer amplification, estimates of nucleated cell counts were derived. The method was immunoSEQ multiplex PCR; TCRdb's version includes in-frame clones alone and lacks a portion of them. Clone size and V and J calls were adopted from that table, with D and trimming inferred from the DNA. Of 200,000 to 300,000 clones listed, almost 85% are singletons. Germline V gives CDR1 SGHRS, CDR2 YFSETQ. Trimming removed 4 bases from V and 8 bases from J; junction bases left unmatched: 10. The CDR3 totals 14 residues.

This sequence was found in a woman in her forties or fifties with acute COVID-19. The sequenced material came from PBMCs or T cells enriched from blood (not recorded which). The chain couples TRBV5-1 to TRBJ1-2; the match to TRBD1 covers 8 bases. The CDR3 loop reads CASSPGQGVRGYTF. The CDR3 coding sequence is TGCGCCAGCAGCCCCGGACAGGGTGTGAGAGGCTACACCTTC.